This entry concerns a single TCR beta chain. What it recognizes is unknown. These data come from a study of cytomegalovirus exposure and HLA in healthy donors. Study overall: Earlier, roughly 180 million T cells were analyzed, and some 120 million unique TCR beta sequences were found among them.

PCR amplification relied on 60 Vbeta primers (plus 13 Jbeta primers). Method: immunoSEQ multiplex PCR; TCRdb's copy keeps in-frame clones and lacks some. The sample consists of around 100,000 clones, more than 70% of them appearing once. Study results and limitations: In an earlier analysis, in fewer than 700 donors, most V segments appeared productive either ~87% or ~30% of the time. Three CMV-associated chains proved CMV antigen-specific in vitro. Later analysis identified a missense DCLRE1C variant that was linked to TCR beta V- and J-gene trimming.

The CDR3 runs to 15 residues. The ends were cut back, 5 bases at V and 3 bases at J, with 16 bases in the middle. CDR1 SGHAT and CDR2 FQNNGV come from the germline V gene. The receptor was isolated from a woman aged 60 to 75 in good health and CMV-seropositive. The chain employs TRBV11-2 and TRBJ1-1; possibly TRBD1 for D (5 bases). The sample consisted of PBMCs. The CDR3: CASSLNWGRDTEAFF. DNA for the CDR3: TGTGCCAGCAGCCTAAATTGGGGCAGGGACACTGAAGCTTTCTTT.